The entry below gives a single TCR beta chain sequence along with its context. Its antigen is unknown. Extracted RNA was reverse transcribed, and the resulting cDNA served as sequencing template. Some clones are missing from TCRdb's copy, which holds only in-frame ones; the method was immunoSEQ multiplex PCR. The sample records some 180,000 clones, more than 60% being singletons. The data belong to a study of CD8+ T cells in alopecia areata. Study overall: A 6-month period off drug followed tofacitinib, which lasted 6 to 18 months. Study observations and caveats: Mice showed TCR sharing more clearly than patients did, possibly owing to HLA. Scalp samples also yield sequences from resident alphabeta T cells of normal skin. Normal scalp showed lower clonality than lesional scalp, especially alopecia totalis/universalis.

Per germline, CDR1 SQVTM and CDR2 ANQGSEA. With 6 bases clipped from V and 3 bases from J, the junction kept 8 bases outside the gene matches. CDR3 length: 13 residues. The clonotype originates from a human donor with alopecia areata. This specimen consisted of CD4+ T cells sorted from blood, obtained at week 0. The gene calls are TRBV29-1 and TRBJ2-7, with 7 bases identical to TRBD1. The CDR3 bases are TGCAGCGTATCCGGGGCAGGGGGCTACGAGCAGTACTTC. Amino acids: CSVSGAGGYEQYF.